This T cell receptor beta chain comes out of a study of blood T cell repertoires in COVID-19. The overall study: Researchers got acute and convalescent COVID-19 samples from the United States, Italy and Spain. T cells, B-cell-depleted T cells, or PBMCs supplied cDNA or gDNA.

The CDR3 runs to 13 residues. CDR1 MNHEY and CDR2 SMNVEV come from the germline V gene (reference sequence). Between the trimmed V and J ends, which lost 6 bases and 6 bases, there was a span of 14 bases. Original data processing: Estimation of nucleated cell counts was performed using reference gene primer amplification. Data came from immunoSEQ multiplex PCR; TCRdb stores just in-frame clones and leaves some out. The V and J calls and clone size are taken from that table; D and trimming were inferred from the DNA. Of about 280,000 clones in the sample, about 89% were seen once. The V and J genes are TRBV27 and TRBJ1-1; D call uncertain. The sample comprised peripheral blood. The clonotype originates from a woman in her thirties or forties who had recovered from COVID-19. CDR3 nucleotides: TGTGCCAGCAGGGACGGCGCGGGCCCTGAAGCTTTCTTT. Encoded protein: CASRDGAGPEAFF.